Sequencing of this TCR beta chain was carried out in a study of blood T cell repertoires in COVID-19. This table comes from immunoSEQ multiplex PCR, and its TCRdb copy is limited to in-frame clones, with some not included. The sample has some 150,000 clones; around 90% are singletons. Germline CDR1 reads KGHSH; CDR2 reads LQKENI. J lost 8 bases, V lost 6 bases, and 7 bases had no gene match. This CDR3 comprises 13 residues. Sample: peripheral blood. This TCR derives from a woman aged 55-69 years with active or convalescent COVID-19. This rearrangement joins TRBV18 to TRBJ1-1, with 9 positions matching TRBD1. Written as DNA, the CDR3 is TGTGCCAGCTCCCCGGGACAGGGCTTAGAAGCTTTCTTT. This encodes CASSPGQGLEAFF.